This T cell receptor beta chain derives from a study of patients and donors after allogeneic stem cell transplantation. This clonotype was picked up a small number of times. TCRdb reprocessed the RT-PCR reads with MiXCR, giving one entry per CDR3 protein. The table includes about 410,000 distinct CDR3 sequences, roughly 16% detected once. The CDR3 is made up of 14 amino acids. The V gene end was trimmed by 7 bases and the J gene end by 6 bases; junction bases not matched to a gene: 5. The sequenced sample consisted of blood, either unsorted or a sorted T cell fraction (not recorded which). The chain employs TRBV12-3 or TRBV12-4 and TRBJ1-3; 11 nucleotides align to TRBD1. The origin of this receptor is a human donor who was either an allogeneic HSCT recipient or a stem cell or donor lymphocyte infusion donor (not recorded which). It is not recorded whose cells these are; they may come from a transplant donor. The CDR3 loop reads CASIRTGGENTIYF. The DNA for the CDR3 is TGTGCCAGCATCCGGACAGGGGGCGAAAACACCATATATTTT.